A single sample gave rise to the 20 T cell receptor beta chains below, sequenced in a study of cytomegalovirus exposure and HLA in healthy donors. The assay was immunoSEQ multiplex PCR, and TCRdb's table has in-frame clones only and misses some. The table records roughly 130,000 clones, roughly 89% of them present only once. The sequenced sample was PBMCs. Receptors originate from a woman aged 18-35 years in good health and CMV-seropositive.

This clone was counted a few times. The chain uses TRBV5-4 and TRBJ2-3; 12 positions agree with TRBD2. Germline CDR1 SGHNT, CDR2 YYREEE (reference sequence). This CDR3 has 17 amino acids. V lost 4 bases and J lost 4; bases outside the gene matches: 10. CDR3 sequence: CASSTSGGRPTADTQYF. In DNA, the CDR3 is TGTGCCAGCAGCACTAGCGGGGGGCGTCCGACGGCAGATACGCAGTATTTT. Drawing the rest from reference TRBV5-4 and TRBJ2-3, the complete variable domain is ETGVTQSPTHLIKTRGQQVTLRCSSQSGHNTVSWYQQALGQGPQFIFQYYREEENGRGNFPPRFSGLQFPNYSSELNVNALELDDSALYLCASSTSGGRPTADTQYFGPGTRLTVL.

This clone turned up a few times. The chain joins TRBV2 to TRBJ1-2; 8 nucleotides agree with TRBD1. Germline CDR1 and CDR2: SNHLY and FYNNEI. J lost 7 bases, V lost 6 bases, and 4 bases had no gene match. The length of the CDR3 is 12 residues. The CDR3 region is CASRPGTGGYTF. CDR3 nucleotide sequence: TGTGCCAGCAGACCCGGGACAGGTGGCTACACCTTC.

This clone appeared once. This rearrangement joins TRBV5-1 to TRBJ2-7; D may be TRBD2 (5 bases). This CDR3 is 13 amino acids long. V was cut by 0 bases and J by 3 bases, with 7 bases left in between. Germline V gene lookup returns CDR1 SGHRS and CDR2 YFSETQ. CDR3 in DNA: TGCGCCAGCAGCTTGGAACGGGGCTACGAGCAGTACTTC. Amino acids: CASSLERGYEQYF.

On this clone itself: Its ends do not fully match the called genes, so a read error is possible. This chain uses TRBV5-1 with TRBJ2-1, with D tentatively TRBD2 (5 bases). Germline CDR1 reads SGHRS; CDR2 reads YFSETQ. This CDR3 region has 15 residues. DNA for the CDR3: TGCGCCAGCACCTTGACTATAAGTGACTACAATGAGCAGTTCTTC. It codes for CASTLTISDYNEQFF.

This clone was picked up one time. The chain recombines TRBV10-3 with TRBJ2-7; a possible D gene is TRBD2 (5 bases). CDR1 and CDR2 (germline): ENHRY, SYGVKD. There are 15 residues in the CDR3. Trimming left V 2 bases short and J 5 bases short, with 16 bases between. The CDR3 spells CAISEAGSSVNEQYF. CDR3 coding DNA: TGTGCCATCAGTGAGGCGGGTAGCTCTGTCAACGAGCAGTACTTC.

This chain links TRBV5-4 with TRBJ2-2; weak D call: TRBD2 (6 bases). V gave up 4 bases and J gave up 0 bases, with 13 bases separating them. Germline V lookup: CDR1 SGHNT, CDR2 YYREEE (reference sequence). The CDR3 loop spans 16 amino acids. The CDR3 region is CASSTPGESNTGELFF. The CDR3 DNA follows: TGTGCCAGCAGCACACCGGGAGAGTCGAACACCGGGGAGCTGTTTTTT.

V usage is TRBV7-9 and J usage is TRBJ2-3, with TRBD1 matching over 9 bases. Looked up from germline, CDR1 is SEHNR and CDR2 is FQNEAQ (reference sequence). This CDR3 has 16 amino acids. V trimming: 1 base; J trimming: 2 bases; junction bases outside the gene matches: 4. The CDR3, as DNA: TGTGCCAGCAGCTTAGTGGGGACAGGGAACACAGATACGCAGTATTTT. It translates to CASSLVGTGNTDTQYF.

In this sample, this clone turned up once. The CDR3 DNA is TGTGCCAGCAGCTTCGGTCCAGCGGGAAACACCGGGGAGCTGTTTTTT. This gives the protein CASSFGPAGNTGELFF. The chain joins TRBV7-2 to TRBJ2-2, with 7 bases lining up with TRBD2. The germline V gene has CDR1 SGHTA and CDR2 FQGNSA. This CDR3 has 16 amino acids. Trimming cost V 3 bases and J 2 bases; bases outside gene matches: 6.

The DNA of the CDR3 is TGTGCCACCCTGCTAGGCGGGTCCGGGGAGCTGTTTTTT. The encoded protein is CATLLGGSGELFF. This rearrangement joins TRBV6-5 to TRBJ2-2; TRBD2 is a possible D gene (5 bases). This CDR3 has 13 amino acids. The germline gives CDR1 MNHEY, CDR2 SVGAGI. The ends were cut back, 10 bases at V and 6 bases at J, with 15 bases in the middle.

The chain combines TRBV18 with TRBJ2-3; the match to TRBD2 covers 8 bases. The CDR3 has 16 amino acids. V shed 3 bases and J 1 base; nucleotides not matched to a gene: 6. In germline, CDR1 is KGHSH, CDR2 LQKENI. The CDR3 DNA sequence: TGTGCCAGCTCACCGATTAGCGGGGTCCGCACAGATACGCAGTATTTT. It specifies CASSPISGVRTDTQYF.

This sequence joins TRBV5-4 and TRBJ2-3; 9 positions match TRBD2. The CDR3 length is 14 residues. The ends lost 4 bases at V and 3 bases at J; junction bases unmatched: 3. Germline CDR1 and CDR2: SGHNT and YYREEE (reference sequence). The CDR3: CASSRTSETDTQYF. The CDR3 nucleotides read TGTGCCAGCAGCCGGACTAGCGAGACAGATACGCAGTATTTT.

The genes are TRBV28 and TRBJ2-4, with D possibly being TRBD2 (6 bases). The CDR3 runs to 16 residues. Germline V gene sequence: CDR1 MDHEN, CDR2 SYDVKM. V lost 2 bases and J lost 0, with 11 bases in between. CDR3 region: CASSLRGALAKNIQYF. The CDR3, as DNA: TGTGCCAGCAGTTTACGCGGGGCCCTAGCCAAAAACATTCAGTACTTC.

The rearrangement links TRBV6-4 to TRBJ2-3; 12 bases align to TRBD2. With 3 bases clipped from V and 6 bases from J, the junction kept 7 bases outside the gene matches. This CDR3 spans 16 amino acids. Germline lookup yields CDR1 MRHNA and CDR2 SNTAGT. The CDR3 sequence: CASSERASGGADTQYF. CDR3 nucleotides: TGTGCCAGCAGTGAGCGAGCTAGCGGGGGGGCGGATACGCAGTATTTT.

The chain recombines TRBV28 with TRBJ1-1, with 8 bases matching TRBD1. Germline CDR1 MDHEN, CDR2 SYDVKM. The CDR3 totals 15 residues. Losses at the gene ends were 6 bases for V and 5 bases for J; bases not matched to a gene: 11. The CDR3: CASRLRDRGGTEAFF. DNA for the CDR3: TGTGCCAGCAGGTTACGTGACAGGGGCGGAACTGAAGCTTTCTTT.

The chain is built from TRBV19 and TRBJ2-3; 7 bases fit TRBD2. This CDR3 comprises 16 residues. Germline loops: CDR1 LNHDA, CDR2 SQIVND (reference sequence). Trimming removed 7 bases from V and 8 bases from J; junction bases left unmatched: 18. CDR3 sequence reads: CASTGRRGGGLGTQYF. The CDR3 nucleotides are TGTGCCAGTACAGGTCGGCGCGGCGGGGGACTGGGTACGCAGTATTTT.

DNA for the CDR3: TGTGCCAGCAGCCCCCTCCGGGAGGGGAGCCGGTCGGGGAATCAGCCCCAGCATTTT. Residues: CASSPLREGSRSGNQPQHF. The chain joins TRBV4-2 to TRBJ1-5; a possible D gene is TRBD1 (5 bases). Germline assignment: CDR1 LGHNA and CDR2 YNFKEQ. The CDR3 has 19 amino acids. With 4 bases removed from V and 4 bases from J, the gap between germline ends came to 26 bases.

The V and J genes are TRBV4-3 and TRBJ1-1; D is undetermined. Germline V gene sequence: CDR1 LGHNA, CDR2 YSLEER. V was clipped by 4 bases and J by 3 bases, with 9 bases between them. There are 13 residues in the CDR3. As DNA, the CDR3 is TGCGCCAGCAGCCGCAGACAATACACTGAAGCTTTCTTT. It specifies CASSRRQYTEAFF.

This chain connects TRBV28 to TRBJ2-4; D remains ambiguous. CDR3 length equals 15 residues. Trimming left V 7 bases short and J 0 bases short, with 13 bases between. From germline, CDR1 is MDHEN and CDR2 SYDVKM. CDR3 sequence (DNA): TGTGCCAGCAAAGACTCGAGCATAGCCAAAAACATTCAGTACTTC. This translates into CASKDSSIAKNIQYF.

The genes are TRBV5-1 and TRBJ1-5; TRBD1 agrees at 10 bases. CDR1 and CDR2 (germline): SGHRS, YFSETQ. The CDR3 spans 15 residues. V lost 3 bases and J lost 3; bases outside the gene matches: 3. The CDR3, as DNA: TGCGCCAGCAGCTCGGGACAGGGGCCCAATCAGCCCCAGCATTTT. This codes for CASSSGQGPNQPQHF.

In its sample, this clone was seen a few times. The chain is built from TRBV6-6 and TRBJ1-6, with D unclear. CDR3 length: 12 residues. Germline assignment: CDR1 MNHNY and CDR2 SVGAGI (reference sequence). V was clipped by 3 bases and J by 9 bases, with 6 bases between them. The CDR3, as DNA: TGTGCCAGCAGTTATGTCCTTTCACCCCTCCACTTT. This codes for CASSYVLSPLHF.